A selection of T cell receptor beta chains follows, all from one sample in a study of cytomegalovirus exposure and HLA in healthy donors. Clones were read by immunoSEQ multiplex PCR, and TCRdb kept only the in-frame ones, dropping some. The sample has about 170,000 clones, around 80% seen once. Material for sequencing was PBMCs. Receptor source: a woman between 50 and 59 years old in good health and CMV-seropositive. Both conserved end residues are part of each CDR3. The order of the fields is J gene, D gene, V gene, clone size, CDR3 protein, CDR3 DNA. A D gene is named only where the DNA matches it firmly. Clone size is shown for a subset of rows, as once, few, many or a class of expanded clone.

j_call: TRBJ2-3; d_call: .; v_call: TRBV7-3; clone_size: .; cdr3_aa: CASSLIGSGTDTQYF; cdr3_nt: TGTGCCAGCAGCTTAATCGGGAGCGGCACAGATACGCAGTATTTT
j_call: TRBJ2-3; d_call: TRBD2; v_call: TRBV29-1; clone_size: .; cdr3_aa: CSVEDGVAGGDTQYF; cdr3_nt: TGCAGCGTTGAAGATGGGGTAGCGGGGGGAGATACGCAGTATTTT
j_call: TRBJ1-2; d_call: TRBD1; v_call: TRBV11-2; clone_size: .; cdr3_aa: CASSTDRTSYGYTF; cdr3_nt: TGTGCCAGCAGCACGGACAGGACGAGCTATGGCTACACCTTC
j_call: TRBJ2-7; d_call: TRBD1; v_call: TRBV5-4; clone_size: .; cdr3_aa: CASSSGTGHYEQYF; cdr3_nt: TGTGCCAGCAGCTCCGGGACAGGGCACTACGAGCAGTACTTC
j_call: TRBJ2-2; d_call: TRBD1; v_call: TRBV5-1; clone_size: .; cdr3_aa: CASRETGGGSRELFF; cdr3_nt: TGCGCCAGCAGGGAGACAGGGGGCGGCTCTAGAGAGCTGTTTTTT
j_call: TRBJ1-1; d_call: .; v_call: TRBV29-1; clone_size: .; cdr3_aa: CSVSPQGATATEAFF; cdr3_nt: TGCAGCGTTTCCCCCCAAGGGGCCACGGCGACTGAAGCTTTCTTT
j_call: TRBJ1-5; d_call: .; v_call: TRBV7-2; clone_size: .; cdr3_aa: CASSLGPAAQPQHF; cdr3_nt: TGTGCCAGCAGCTTGGGGCCCGCAGCTCAGCCCCAGCATTTT
j_call: TRBJ1-3; d_call: .; v_call: TRBV19; clone_size: .; cdr3_aa: CASSTTVSTSGNIIYF; cdr3_nt: TGTGCCAGTAGTACGACAGTGAGTACCTCTGGAAACATCATATATTTT
j_call: TRBJ1-3; d_call: .; v_call: TRBV28; clone_size: .; cdr3_aa: CASKKYRAVSGNTIYF; cdr3_nt: TGTGCCAGCAAGAAGTACAGGGCAGTCTCTGGAAACACCATATATTTT
j_call: TRBJ2-1; d_call: .; v_call: TRBV4-3; clone_size: .; cdr3_aa: CASSQEESSRAYNEQFF; cdr3_nt: TGCGCCAGCAGCCAAGAGGAGAGCTCGCGAGCCTACAATGAGCAGTTCTTC
j_call: TRBJ2-3; d_call: TRBD1; v_call: TRBV5-1; clone_size: .; cdr3_aa: CASRRGQGSTDTQYF; cdr3_nt: TGCGCCAGCAGACGCGGACAGGGGTCCACAGATACGCAGTATTTT
j_call: TRBJ2-7; d_call: .; v_call: TRBV29-1; clone_size: .; cdr3_aa: CSVGHTSYEQYF; cdr3_nt: TGCAGCGTGGGACATACATCCTACGAGCAGTACTTC
j_call: TRBJ1-4; d_call: .; v_call: TRBV5-1; clone_size: .; cdr3_aa: CASSLDDTPSEKLFF; cdr3_nt: TGCGCCAGCAGCTTAGATGATACTCCGAGTGAAAAACTGTTTTTT
j_call: TRBJ1-1; d_call: .; v_call: TRBV27; clone_size: few; cdr3_aa: CASRPGTTNTEAFF; cdr3_nt: TGTGCCAGCAGACCTGGGACAACGAACACTGAAGCTTTCTTT
j_call: TRBJ2-4; d_call: TRBD2; v_call: TRBV14; clone_size: .; cdr3_aa: CASSRYGGAGKNIQYF; cdr3_nt: TGTGCCAGCAGCAGATACGGGGGGGCAGGTAAAAACATTCAGTACTTC
j_call: TRBJ1-1; d_call: .; v_call: TRBV30; clone_size: few; cdr3_aa: CAWMGPDRQAFF; cdr3_nt: TGTGCCTGGATGGGTCCCGACAGACAAGCTTTCTTT
j_call: TRBJ2-1; d_call: .; v_call: TRBV4-3; clone_size: .; cdr3_aa: CASSAASGGREQFF; cdr3_nt: TGCGCCAGCAGCGCGGCCTCCGGGGGTCGTGAGCAGTTCTTC
j_call: TRBJ1-1; d_call: .; v_call: TRBV6-1; clone_size: .; cdr3_aa: CASSEAGQTRAFF; cdr3_nt: TGTGCCAGCAGTGAAGCTGGACAAACGAGGGCTTTCTTT
j_call: TRBJ1-6; d_call: TRBD1; v_call: TRBV5-4; clone_size: .; cdr3_aa: CASSSDPGQGNSPLHF; cdr3_nt: TGTGCCAGCAGCTCCGACCCGGGACAGGGAAATTCACCCCTCCACTTT
j_call: TRBJ1-4; d_call: TRBD1; v_call: TRBV5-1; clone_size: once; cdr3_aa: CASSLTGANEKLFF; cdr3_nt: TGCGCCAGCAGCTTGACAGGGGCTAATGAAAAACTGTTTTTT
j_call: TRBJ2-7; d_call: TRBD1; v_call: TRBV5-6; clone_size: .; cdr3_aa: CASSLSGRGLREQYF; cdr3_nt: TGTGCCAGCAGCTTGTCGGGCAGGGGGTTAAGGGAGCAGTACTTC
j_call: TRBJ2-1; d_call: TRBD1; v_call: TRBV28; clone_size: few; cdr3_aa: CASSITGTGGDEQFF; cdr3_nt: TGTGCCAGCAGTATAACCGGGACAGGGGGAGACGAGCAGTTCTTC
j_call: TRBJ1-5; d_call: .; v_call: TRBV2; clone_size: .; cdr3_aa: CASSERGNQPQHF; cdr3_nt: TGTGCCAGCAGTGAACGGGGAAATCAGCCCCAGCATTTT
j_call: TRBJ2-4; d_call: .; v_call: TRBV15; clone_size: .; cdr3_aa: CATSRALPGTNIQYF; cdr3_nt: TGTGCCACCAGCAGAGCCCTACCGGGGACTAACATTCAGTACTTC
j_call: TRBJ2-7; d_call: TRBD1; v_call: TRBV9; clone_size: .; cdr3_aa: CASSEGPGTGYEQYF; cdr3_nt: TGTGCCAGCAGCGAGGGTCCCGGGACAGGGTACGAGCAGTACTTC
j_call: TRBJ1-6; d_call: TRBD1; v_call: TRBV6-6; clone_size: .; cdr3_aa: CASSSTGQGSSPLHF; cdr3_nt: TGTGCCAGCAGTTCGACAGGACAGGGTTCCTCACCCCTCCACTTT
j_call: TRBJ2-3; d_call: TRBD2; v_call: TRBV4-1; clone_size: few; cdr3_aa: CASSLIGLAGDTQYF; cdr3_nt: TGCGCCAGCAGCCTTATAGGACTAGCGGGAGATACGCAGTATTTT
j_call: TRBJ1-6; d_call: .; v_call: TRBV28; clone_size: .; cdr3_aa: CASSPPERSPLHF; cdr3_nt: TGTGCCAGCAGTCCCCCCGAGCGGTCACCCCTCCACTTT
j_call: TRBJ1-4; d_call: .; v_call: TRBV11-2; clone_size: .; cdr3_aa: CASSSWGGADEKLFF; cdr3_nt: TGTGCCAGCAGCTCGTGGGGGGGGGCGGATGAAAAACTGTTTTTT
j_call: TRBJ1-1; d_call: .; v_call: TRBV29-1; clone_size: once; cdr3_aa: CSVDHMANTEAFF; cdr3_nt: TGCAGCGTTGACCACATGGCTAACACTGAAGCTTTCTTT
j_call: TRBJ1-1; d_call: .; v_call: TRBV10-3; clone_size: .; cdr3_aa: CATTLREGSTEAFF; cdr3_nt: TGTGCCACCACCCTGAGGGAGGGGAGCACTGAAGCTTTCTTT
j_call: TRBJ2-7; d_call: TRBD1; v_call: TRBV5-6; clone_size: .; cdr3_aa: CASSPGTGVSYEQYF; cdr3_nt: TGTGCCAGCAGCCCGGGGACAGGGGTTTCCTACGAGCAGTACTTC
j_call: TRBJ1-3; d_call: .; v_call: TRBV6-4; clone_size: .; cdr3_aa: CASSDSWPAGNTIYF; cdr3_nt: TGTGCCAGCAGTGACTCGTGGCCAGCTGGAAACACCATATATTTT
j_call: TRBJ2-7; d_call: .; v_call: TRBV21-1; clone_size: .; cdr3_aa: CASSKGGADLQYEQYF; cdr3_nt: TGTGCCAGCAGCAAAGGTGGGGCGGATCTTCAGTACGAGCAGTACTTC
j_call: TRBJ1-1; d_call: TRBD1; v_call: TRBV14; clone_size: .; cdr3_aa: CASSQAGQGYTEAFF; cdr3_nt: TGTGCCAGCAGCCAAGCCGGACAGGGGTACACTGAAGCTTTCTTT
j_call: TRBJ2-7; d_call: TRBD2; v_call: TRBV7-2; clone_size: .; cdr3_aa: CASSLRPGTSGFEQYF; cdr3_nt: TGTGCCAGCAGCCTGAGACCCGGGACTAGTGGATTCGAGCAGTACTTC
j_call: TRBJ1-2; d_call: TRBD1; v_call: TRBV5-6; clone_size: .; cdr3_aa: CASSLRNRGYGYTF; cdr3_nt: TGTGCCAGCAGCTTAAGAAACAGGGGCTATGGCTACACCTTC